Listed below are T cell receptor beta chains from one sample, sequenced in a study of neoadjuvant nivolumab and ipilimumab in lung cancer. Some clones are missing from TCRdb's copy, which holds only in-frame ones; the method was immunoSEQ multiplex PCR. Among about 38,000 clones listed, about 91% were seen once. The input for sequencing was peripheral blood, taken before neoadjuvant nivolumab, alone or with ipilimumab. Every receptor here comes from an adult with non-small cell lung cancer. The CDR3 runs from the conserved cysteine through the conserved F or W. D genes are given only for firm matches. Clone size is stated in some rows and not others, as once, few, many or a class when expanded.

d_call | j_call | clone_size | v_call | cdr3_aa | cdr3_nt
TRBD2 | TRBJ2-2 | NA | TRBV7-3 | CASSLGTSGMGRAGELFF | TGTGCCAGCAGCTTAGGAACTAGCGGGATGGGACGAGCCGGGGAGCTGTTTTTT
NA | TRBJ2-7 | once | TRBV28 | CASSLGQIVQYF | TGTGCCAGCAGTTTAGGGCAGATCGTGCAGTACTTC
TRBD1 | TRBJ2-1 | NA | TRBV5-1 | CASSSTGETYNEQFF | TGCGCCAGCAGCTCCACAGGGGAGACCTACAATGAGCAGTTCTTC
NA | TRBJ1-2 | NA | TRBV27 | CASSLSTGWNYGYTF | TGTGCCAGCAGTTTATCCACAGGGTGGAACTATGGCTACACCTTC
NA | TRBJ2-3 | NA | TRBV6-5 | CASSYSNPGLEVYF | TGTGCCAGCAGTTACTCGAATCCCGGACTCGAGGTGTATTTT
TRBD1 | TRBJ2-1 | NA | TRBV28 | CASSGQAIGEQFF | TGTGCCAGCTCCGGACAGGCTATCGGTGAGCAGTTCTTC
TRBD1 | TRBJ2-7 | NA | TRBV29-1 | CSALEWDRSSYEQYF | TGCAGCGCCTTAGAATGGGACAGGTCCTCCTACGAGCAGTACTTC
TRBD2 | TRBJ2-3 | NA | TRBV10-1 | CASSESGLAGTTDTQYF | TGCGCCAGCAGTGAGTCAGGCCTAGCGGGGACCACAGATACGCAGTATTTT
NA | TRBJ1-2 | NA | TRBV28 | CASRDRNYGYTF | TGTGCCAGCAGGGACAGAAACTATGGCTACACCTTC
NA | TRBJ1-1 | few | TRBV5-1 | CASSLAYDRQAFF | TGCGCCAGCAGCTTAGCTTACGACAGACAAGCTTTCTTT
NA | TRBJ2-1 | NA | TRBV7-2 | CASSLVAPMLFF | TGTGCCAGCAGCTTAGTAGCGCCGATGCTGTTCTTC
TRBD2 | TRBJ2-3 | NA | TRBV5-1 | CASSLASGLAIDTQYF | TGCGCCAGCAGCTTGGCCTCGGGACTAGCCATAGATACGCAGTATTTT
TRBD1 | TRBJ1-2 | once | TRBV19 | CASRGQGYYGYTF | TGTGCCAGTAGGGGACAGGGATACTATGGCTACACCTTC
NA | TRBJ2-2 | NA | TRBV9 | CASSVARGLGTGELFF | TGTGCCAGCAGCGTAGCTAGAGGACTGGGCACCGGGGAGCTGTTTTTT
NA | TRBJ2-7 | NA | TRBV4-1 | CASSPGTATYEQYF | TGCGCCAGCAGCCCGGGGACGGCCACCTACGAGCAGTACTTC
NA | TRBJ2-3 | NA | TRBV5-1 | CASTIDRDTQYF | TGCGCCAGCACGATAGACAGAGATACGCAGTATTTT
TRBD1 | TRBJ2-7 | NA | TRBV5-1 | CASSPRDSPYEQYF | TGCGCCAGCAGCCCAAGGGACAGCCCCTACGAGCAGTACTTC
NA | TRBJ2-7 | NA | TRBV6-5 | CASSSNPLSEQYF | TGTGCCAGCAGTTCCAATCCACTAAGCGAGCAGTACTTC
TRBD2 | TRBJ2-1 | NA | TRBV4-1 | CASSPPTSGSQNEQFF | TGCGCCAGCAGCCCCCCTACTAGCGGGAGTCAAAATGAGCAGTTCTTC
NA | TRBJ2-7 | once | TRBV14 | CASSRESSYEQYF | TGTGCCAGCAGCCGGGAGAGCTCCTACGAGCAGTACTTC
TRBD2 | TRBJ2-5 | NA | TRBV5-6 | CASSPPGSGGETQYF | TGTGCCAGCAGCCCACCAGGGTCGGGGGGAGAGACCCAGTACTTC
NA | TRBJ2-3 | NA | TRBV2 | CASRAGTSTDTQYF | TGTGCCAGCAGGGCCGGGACTAGCACAGATACGCAGTATTTT
NA | TRBJ2-1 | NA | TRBV7-9 | CASSFWTNEQFF | TGTGCCAGCAGCTTTTGGACCAATGAGCAGTTCTTC
NA | TRBJ1-5 | NA | TRBV7-2 | CASSLARNQPQHF | TGTGCCAGCAGCTTAGCACGGAATCAGCCCCAGCATTTT
TRBD2 | TRBJ2-1 | NA | TRBV4-1 | CASSQDGTSGLKIRPNEQFF | TGCGCCAGCAGCCAAGATGGGACTAGCGGACTTAAAATCAGGCCCAATGAGCAGTTCTTC
TRBD2 | TRBJ2-2 | NA | TRBV10-2 | CASRGGFGELFF | TGCGCCAGCCGGGGGGGATTCGGGGAGCTGTTTTTT
NA | TRBJ2-2 | NA | TRBV6-1 | CASKEGSNTGELFF | TGTGCCAGCAAAGAAGGTTCGAACACCGGGGAGCTGTTTTTT